This T cell receptor (beta chain) was obtained from a study of T cells after posttransplantation cyclophosphamide. This clone was counted between two and nine times. Germline V gene sequence: CDR1 MGHDK, CDR2 SYGVNS. There are 14 residues in the CDR3. V was trimmed by 3 bases and J by 4 bases, leaving 10 bases between them. Some clones are missing from TCRdb's copy, which holds only in-frame ones; the method was immunoSEQ multiplex PCR. The repertoire yields fewer than 35,000 clones, none seen only once; the top ten contain about 2.9%. The sequence derives from a woman aged 55-69 years in good health, CMV-negative, and a related stem cell transplant donor. Material: PBMCs. The gene calls are TRBV25-1 and TRBJ1-5; D unresolved. The CDR3 loop reads CASSESGRNQPQHF. CDR3 DNA sequence: TGTGCCAGCAGTGAGAGCGGGCGTAATCAGCCCCAGCATTTT.